This record concerns one T cell receptor beta chain sequence. This sample is drawn from a study of technical replicates of blood from several donors. Germline V lookup: CDR1 SNHLY, CDR2 FYNNEI. The CDR3 runs to 18 residues. J lost 3 bases, V lost 8 bases, and 12 bases had no gene match. Produced via immunoSEQ multiplex PCR; TCRdb's table is partial and in-frame only. The repertoire includes 78,000 or so clones, 75% to 95% of them detected once, and about 0.36% sits in the top ten. The chain uses TRBV2 and TRBJ2-2; 13 bases are a match to TRBD2. The sample comprised T cells isolated from PBMCs. The source is a human donor in good health. Some clones in this sample may be carry-over from other donors' samples. CDR3 DNA: TGTGCCAGCCGTTATGGGACTAGCGGGGCTTTTGACACCGGGGAGCTGTTTTTT. Translating gives CASRYGTSGAFDTGELFF.